This T cell receptor beta chain originates from a study of shared clonotypes between healthy human individuals. To note about this clone: Antigen: not known.

Researchers partitioned CD4+ cells into CD45RA+ naive and CD45RA-negative memory subsets. TCRdb's copy holds only in-frame clones and misses some; the assay was immunoSEQ multiplex PCR. The profile shows around 2.5 million clones, 80% to 95% of them singletons. Study-wide points: Clonotype sharing across a few donors was observed for roughly 5% of naive CD4 clonotypes. Rarefaction analysis demonstrated incomplete sorted-subset sequencing notwithstanding large depth.

The V gene end was trimmed by 3 bases and the J gene end by 4 bases; junction bases not matched to a gene: 8. The germline V gene has CDR1 SGHTA and CDR2 FQGNSA. This CDR3 contains 15 residues. The sequenced sample was naive CD4+ T cells from PBMCs. The subset was: CD45RA+ positively selected. The chain links TRBV7-2 to TRBJ2-7; 8 bases align to TRBD1. This clonotype was obtained from a man between 18 and 29 years old in good health. Some clones in this sample may be carry-over from other donors' samples. The CDR3 here is CASSFQTGAGYEQYF. The CDR3 DNA is TGTGCCAGCAGCTTCCAGACAGGGGCGGGTTACGAGCAGTACTTC.